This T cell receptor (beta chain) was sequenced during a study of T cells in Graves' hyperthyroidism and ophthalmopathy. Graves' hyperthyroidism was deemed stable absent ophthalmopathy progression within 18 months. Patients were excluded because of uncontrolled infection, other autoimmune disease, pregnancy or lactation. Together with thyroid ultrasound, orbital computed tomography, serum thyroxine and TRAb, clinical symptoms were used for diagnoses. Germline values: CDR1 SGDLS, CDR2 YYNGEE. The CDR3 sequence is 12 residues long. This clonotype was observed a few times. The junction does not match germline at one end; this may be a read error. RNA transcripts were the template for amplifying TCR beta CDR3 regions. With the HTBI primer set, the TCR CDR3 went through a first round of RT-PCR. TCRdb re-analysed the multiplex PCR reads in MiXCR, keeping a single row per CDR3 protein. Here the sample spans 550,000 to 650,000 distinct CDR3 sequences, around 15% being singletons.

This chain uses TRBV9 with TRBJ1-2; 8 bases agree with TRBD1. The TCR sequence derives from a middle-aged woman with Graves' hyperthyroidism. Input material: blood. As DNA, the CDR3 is TGTGCCAACAGCGGACAGGGTTTAGGCTACACCTTC. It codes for CANSGQGLGYTF.